This T cell receptor beta chain originates from a study of graft-versus-host responses after intestinal transplantation. In the study overall: For approximately three years after anti-thymocyte globulin induction, all recipients took tacrolimus and steroids.

Whole-study results and caveats: Subjects displaying graft-donor T cell macrochimerism possessed elevated graft-versus-host to host-versus-graft clonal ratios inside allografts.

This clone has only a few counts. Germline CDR1 reads MNHEY; CDR2 reads SMNVEV (reference sequence). The V segment lost 5 bases and the J segment 2 bases; nucleotides outside the gene matches: 3. The CDR3 extends over 14 amino acids. Irradiated stimulators labeled with violet dye, around 200,000 in number, were plated with around 200,000 CFSE-labeled responders. Sorting of proliferating CFSE-low CD3+CD4+ and CD3+CD8+ responders took place after the reaction. Profiling relied on immunoSEQ multiplex PCR, and the TCRdb table lists in-frame clones only, not all of them. Altogether approximately 8,600 clones are present, 25% to 40% being singletons, with the ten largest covering 5.1%.

The chain has TRBV27 and TRBJ2-7, with 10 bases lining up with TRBD2. The material was alloreactive CD4+ T cells from a mixed lymphocyte reaction culture, obtained before intestinal transplant. Subset noted: CFSE-low proliferating T cells sorted from approximately 6-day pre-transplant mixed lymphocyte reaction (GvH or HvG direction). This TCR derives from a human patient who received an intestinal transplant. The CDR3 spells CASSLGTSAYEQYF. CDR3 sequence (DNA): TGTGCCAGCAGTCTCGGGACTAGCGCCTACGAGCAGTACTTC.